Listed below are T cell receptor beta chains from one sample, sequenced in a study of technical replicates of blood from a few donors. Sequenced by immunoSEQ multiplex PCR; TCRdb stores in-frame clones only, minus some. Of 79,000 or so clones listed, 80% to 95% are singletons. Sequenced sample: T cells isolated from PBMCs. The receptors were gathered from a human donor in good health. The CDR3 runs from the conserved cysteine through the conserved F or W. Fields, in order: D gene, clone size, V gene, J gene, CDR3 protein, CDR3 DNA. The D gene is left open where the match is weak. A row's size may be missing; if present it is once, few, many or a size class.

D: TRBD2
size: -
V: TRBV6-1
J: TRBJ2-3
CDR3: CASSLSGVTDTQYF
DNA: TGTGCCAGCAGCCTTAGCGGGGTCACAGATACGCAGTATTTT

D: TRBD1
size: -
V: TRBV27
J: TRBJ2-7
CDR3: CASSFSGQQSYEQYF
DNA: TGTGCCAGCAGTTTTTCGGGACAGCAATCCTACGAGCAGTACTTC

D: -
size: -
V: TRBV4-3
J: TRBJ1-1
CDR3: CASSQRDGINTEAFF
DNA: TGCGCCAGCAGCCAGCGAGACGGGATCAACACTGAAGCTTTCTTT

D: -
size: -
V: TRBV13
J: TRBJ1-1
CDR3: CASSLFGVSGTEAFF
DNA: TGTGCCAGCAGCTTATTCGGGGTCTCGGGCACTGAAGCTTTCTTT

D: -
size: -
V: TRBV2
J: TRBJ1-5
CDR3: CASRVQGYSNQPQHF
DNA: TGTGCCAGCAGGGTACAGGGTTATAGCAATCAGCCCCAGCATTTT

D: -
size: -
V: TRBV5-4
J: TRBJ1-1
CDR3: CASSRRGSMNTEAFF
DNA: TGTGCCAGCAGCCGTAGGGGGAGCATGAACACTGAAGCTTTCTTT

D: -
size: -
V: TRBV6-4
J: TRBJ2-6
CDR3: CASSAQGGTGANVLTF
DNA: TGTGCCAGCAGCGCGCAGGGGGGAACTGGGGCCAACGTCCTGACTTTC

D: -
size: -
V: TRBV7-3
J: TRBJ1-1
CDR3: CASSFQGNTEAFF
DNA: TGTGCCAGCAGCTTTCAGGGGAACACTGAAGCTTTCTTT

D: TRBD1
size: -
V: TRBV29-1
J: TRBJ2-5
CDR3: CSVEDGTVGETQYF
DNA: TGCAGCGTTGAAGACGGGACAGTTGGGGAGACCCAGTACTTC

D: -
size: -
V: TRBV28
J: TRBJ2-1
CDR3: CASGGSLYNEQFF
DNA: TGTGCCAGCGGAGGGAGTCTGTACAATGAGCAGTTCTTC

D: -
size: -
V: TRBV19
J: TRBJ2-7
CDR3: CASSTSSAAYEQYF
DNA: TGTGCCAGTAGTACCTCTTCAGCGGCCTACGAGCAGTACTTC

D: -
size: -
V: TRBV10-1
J: TRBJ2-1
CDR3: CASSSSSYNEQFF
DNA: TGCGCCAGCAGTTCGAGCTCCTACAATGAGCAGTTCTTC

D: -
size: few
V: TRBV19
J: TRBJ1-1
CDR3: CASSIGRDRGEAFF
DNA: TGTGCCAGTAGTATAGGGCGGGATCGGGGTGAAGCTTTCTTT

D: TRBD2
size: -
V: TRBV27
J: TRBJ2-5
CDR3: CASSLSPGTSLKTQYF
DNA: TGTGCCAGCAGTTTATCCCCTGGGACTAGTTTAAAGACCCAGTACTTC

D: TRBD2
size: -
V: TRBV6-1
J: TRBJ2-3
CDR3: CASSGLAGGIDTQYF
DNA: TGTGCCAGCAGTGGGCTAGCGGGAGGAATAGATACGCAGTATTTT

D: -
size: -
V: TRBV27
J: TRBJ1-5
CDR3: CASRRGGGGNPNSNQPQHF
DNA: TGTGCCAGCAGGAGGGGCGGTGGGGGGAATCCCAATAGCAATCAGCCCCAGCATTTT

D: -
size: -
V: TRBV11-2
J: TRBJ2-5
CDR3: CASSLYPGREGQETQYF
DNA: TGTGCCAGCAGCTTATACCCGGGAAGGGAAGGGCAAGAGACCCAGTACTTC

D: TRBD2
size: -
V: TRBV7-3
J: TRBJ2-1
CDR3: CASSLWPVGTSGSFDNEQFF
DNA: TGTGCCAGCAGCCTTTGGCCGGTCGGGACTAGCGGGAGTTTCGACAATGAGCAGTTCTTC

D: -
size: -
V: TRBV5-6
J: TRBJ2-1
CDR3: CASSLLGQREYNEQFF
DNA: TGTGCCAGCAGCTTGCTGGGACAAAGAGAATACAATGAGCAGTTCTTC

D: -
size: -
V: TRBV2
J: TRBJ1-2
CDR3: CARRDSPYGYTF
DNA: TGTGCCAGACGCGACAGTCCCTATGGCTACACCTTC

D: -
size: -
V: TRBV6-1
J: TRBJ1-1
CDR3: CASSERGAINTEAFF
DNA: TGTGCCAGCAGTGAACGCGGGGCCATTAACACTGAAGCTTTCTTT

D: TRBD2
size: -
V: TRBV6-1
J: TRBJ2-3
CDR3: CASSRTSSTDTQYF
DNA: TGTGCCAGCAGTAGGACTAGTAGCACAGATACGCAGTATTTT

D: -
size: -
V: TRBV7-2
J: TRBJ1-1
CDR3: CASSLASGYTEAFF
DNA: TGTGCCAGCAGCTTAGCCTCCGGTTACACTGAAGCTTTCTTT

D: TRBD2
size: -
V: TRBV30
J: TRBJ2-1
CDR3: CAWSMTSGSEQFF
DNA: TGTGCCTGGAGTATGACTAGCGGGAGTGAGCAGTTCTTC

D: TRBD1
size: -
V: TRBV10-3
J: TRBJ2-7
CDR3: CATLTGDREQYF
DNA: TGTGCCACGCTTACAGGGGATAGGGAGCAGTACTTC

D: -
size: -
V: TRBV4-3
J: TRBJ1-2
CDR3: CASSQHDSTYGYTF
DNA: TGCGCCAGCAGCCAACACGACAGCACCTATGGCTACACCTTC

D: -
size: -
V: TRBV7-6
J: TRBJ2-1
CDR3: CASSLVGNEQFF
DNA: TGTGCCAGCAGCTTAGTCGGGAACGAGCAGTTCTTC

D: TRBD2
size: -
V: TRBV28
J: TRBJ2-2
CDR3: CASSLRRGLAGVVGELFF
DNA: TGTGCCAGCAGTTTACGTCGGGGACTAGCGGGAGTCGTCGGGGAGCTGTTTTTT

D: -
size: -
V: TRBV6-6
J: TRBJ1-1
CDR3: CASSDGGLNTEAFF
DNA: TGTGCCAGCAGCGATGGGGGCCTGAACACTGAAGCTTTCTTT

D: TRBD2
size: -
V: TRBV7-9
J: TRBJ2-1
CDR3: CASSLWLRESNEQFF
DNA: TGTGCCAGCAGCTTATGGCTGCGGGAGAGCAATGAGCAGTTCTTC

D: -
size: -
V: TRBV29-1
J: TRBJ2-5
CDR3: CSVEMGREATQYF
DNA: TGCAGCGTTGAAATGGGCAGGGAGGCGACCCAGTACTTC

D: -
size: -
V: TRBV5-4
J: TRBJ2-7
CDR3: CASSLLEGLEQYF
DNA: TGTGCCAGCAGCTTGTTGGAGGGTCTGGAGCAGTACTTC

D: -
size: -
V: TRBV29-1
J: TRBJ1-4
CDR3: CSVGAGPGNEKLFF
DNA: TGCAGCGTTGGAGCGGGGCCCGGTAATGAAAAACTGTTTTTT

D: TRBD1
size: -
V: TRBV10-2
J: TRBJ1-4
CDR3: CASFPDPGQGGEKLFF
DNA: TGCGCCAGCTTCCCCGATCCGGGACAGGGTGGGGAAAAACTGTTTTTT

D: TRBD1
size: -
V: TRBV5-1
J: TRBJ2-2
CDR3: CASLDRGGTGELFF
DNA: TGCGCCAGCCTTGACAGGGGCGGCACCGGGGAGCTGTTTTTT

D: -
size: -
V: TRBV2
J: TRBJ2-7
CDR3: CASRGEGHFAEQYF
DNA: TGTGCCAGCAGGGGAGAGGGCCATTTTGCCGAGCAGTACTTC

D: TRBD1
size: -
V: TRBV2
J: TRBJ2-7
CDR3: CASSVKGQGASYEQYF
DNA: TGTGCCAGCAGCGTTAAGGGACAGGGGGCATCCTACGAGCAGTACTTC

D: TRBD2
size: -
V: TRBV7-2
J: TRBJ2-3
CDR3: CASSPSAGDPTDTQYF
DNA: TGTGCCAGCAGCCCCTCCGCGGGAGACCCCACAGATACGCAGTATTTT

D: -
size: -
V: TRBV9
J: TRBJ1-4
CDR3: CASSVDGRSEKLFF
DNA: TGTGCCAGCAGCGTAGATGGGAGGAGTGAAAAACTGTTTTTT

D: TRBD1
size: -
V: TRBV28
J: TRBJ2-1
CDR3: CASRGTGEGNEQFF
DNA: TGTGCCTCTCGAGGGACAGGGGAAGGGAATGAGCAGTTCTTC

D: TRBD1
size: -
V: TRBV20-1
J: TRBJ1-3
CDR3: CSGRQGNTIYF
DNA: TGCAGTGGAAGACAGGGTAACACCATATATTTT

D: -
size: -
V: TRBV29-1
J: TRBJ2-7
CDR3: CSVESLQGSYEQYF
DNA: TGCAGCGTTGAGTCGTTGCAGGGATCCTACGAGCAGTACTTC

D: -
size: -
V: TRBV30
J: TRBJ1-5
CDR3: CAWSVHGGDLIYLSNQPQHF
DNA: TGTGCCTGGAGTGTACACGGTGGAGACCTCATCTACCTTAGCAATCAGCCCCAGCATTTT

D: TRBD2
size: -
V: TRBV29-1
J: TRBJ2-1
CDR3: CSVEEGLAGGNDEQFF
DNA: TGCAGCGTTGAAGAGGGACTAGCGGGAGGAAACGATGAGCAGTTCTTC

D: TRBD1
size: -
V: TRBV29-1
J: TRBJ2-7
CDR3: CSGTGTGNSYEQYF
DNA: TGCAGCGGTACCGGGACAGGGAACTCCTACGAGCAGTACTTC

D: -
size: -
V: TRBV6-5
J: TRBJ2-7
CDR3: CASSRLRYDEQYF
DNA: TGTGCCAGCAGTCGACTCCGGTACGACGAGCAGTACTTC

D: -
size: -
V: TRBV7-3
J: TRBJ1-5
CDR3: CASSPSVSNQPQHF
DNA: TGTGCCAGCAGTCCTAGCGTGAGCAATCAGCCCCAGCATTTT

D: -
size: -
V: TRBV28
J: TRBJ1-2
CDR3: CASSLITLALYGYTF
DNA: TGTGCCAGCAGTTTAATCACCCTTGCACTTTATGGCTACACCTTC

D: -
size: once
V: TRBV6-5
J: TRBJ2-1
CDR3: CASSETDYNEQFF
DNA: TGTGCCAGCAGTGAGACAGATTACAATGAGCAGTTCTTC

D: TRBD1
size: once
V: TRBV28
J: TRBJ1-2
CDR3: CASSWGQGLNYGYTF
DNA: TGTGCCAGCAGTTGGGGACAGGGACTTAACTATGGCTACACCTTC